These T cell receptor beta chains were read from a single sample in a study of blood T cell repertoires in COVID-19. Method: immunoSEQ multiplex PCR; TCRdb's copy keeps in-frame clones and lacks some. The sample shows fewer than 250,000 clones, 80% of them seen only once. Sequences were obtained from PBMCs or T cells enriched from blood (not recorded which). The receptors come from a middle-aged woman with acute COVID-19. Each CDR3 is given with its conserved first and last residue.

j_call v_call cdr3_aa
TRBJ2-3 TRBV7-2 CASSLRSGGAPDTQYF
TRBJ2-6 TRBV7-9 CASSLSGSYSGANVLTF
TRBJ2-5 TRBV3-1/TRBV3-2 CASSRPTGAKTQYF
TRBJ2-1 TRBV5-4 CASSYGTRPSYNEQFF
TRBJ2-5 TRBV19 CASSRTQGTPAQETQYF
TRBJ1-5 TRBV7-2 CASSLASGTGRNQPQHF
TRBJ2-7 TRBV28 CATEPLGTGRYEQYF
TRBJ1-6 TRBV6-4 CASSADSYSPLHF
TRBJ1-3 TRBV19 CASVQASSGNTIYF
TRBJ2-5 TRBV11-2 CASSLVVPGTGGSETQYF
TRBJ2-3 TRBV7-9 CASARGGASDTQYF
TRBJ1-2 TRBV19 CASRSMTGGYTF
TRBJ1-2 TRBV2 CASSETDRDYGYTF
TRBJ1-3 TRBV28 CASWFREGNTIYF
TRBJ1-1 TRBV6-2/TRBV6-3 CASTYSLQNTEAFF
TRBJ2-2 TRBV18 CASSPLPGANTGELFF
TRBJ1-1 TRBV4-3 CASSQSGVRVEAFF
TRBJ1-1 TRBV28 CASSFEDTEAFF
TRBJ1-5 TRBV6-6 CASSQSTGKNQPQHF
TRBJ2-3 TRBV28 CASSSPVAGRTDTQYF
TRBJ1-6 TRBV10-2 CASSVGQGAGNSPLHF
TRBJ1-2 TRBV16 CASSQTGDYGYTF
TRBJ1-4 TRBV25-1 CASSEFLLGGLFF
TRBJ2-7 TRBV11-2 CASSPPGARYEQYF
TRBJ1-6 TRBV3-1/TRBV3-2 CASSQEEDRFSNSPLHF
TRBJ1-2 TRBV28 CASSRPYAGGNYGYTF
TRBJ1-4 TRBV28 CASSWDRGSEKLFF